This TCR beta chain was recorded in a study of regulatory T cells in long-lasting Graves disease. CDR3 length: 16 amino acids. The germline V gene encodes CDR1 MGHRA and CDR2 YSYEKL. V was trimmed by 4 bases and J by 1 base, leaving 17 bases between them. Library construction for TCR beta used iRepertoire HTBI primers and Arm-PCR of CDR3 regions. TCRdb reprocessed the multiplex PCR reads with MiXCR, giving one entry per CDR3 protein. Of hundreds of thousands of distinct CDR3 sequences listed, 16% are singletons. Documented time point: newly diagnosed GD, antithyroid drugs for less than 3 months. RNA from PBMCs was the source of the TCR library. The same specimen was also included in a second study, on T cells in Graves' hyperthyroidism and ophthalmopathy. Per that paper: Any patient presenting with uncontrolled infection, other autoimmune disease, pregnancy or lactation was left out.

The sequencing used peripheral blood mononuclear cells (PBMCs), collected at new diagnosis, from a patient treated with antithyroid drugs. The chain combines TRBV4-1 with TRBJ2-7; D is undetermined. The receptor comes from a young man with Graves disease. CDR3 sequence: CASSLKAHSRSYEQYF. In DNA form, the CDR3 reads TGCGCCAGCAGCCTAAAAGCGCACAGCCGGTCCTACGAGCAGTACTTC.